The source of this T cell receptor (beta chain) is a study of beta chain features in type 1 diabetes (dated by TCRdb to the late 2010s). As for the study more broadly: Patients and healthy donors did not differ in mean age, gender distribution, total cell number or subset yield. Whereas all 28 donors provided naive and central memory subsets, regulatory and stem cell-like memory subsets were isolated from just 8 patients and roughly 8 healthy donors. In the study, recently diagnosed type 1 diabetes patients and matched healthy donors were compared on the TCRB repertoires of their sorted circulating CD4+ T cell subsets. A total of over 90,000,000 sorted cells were examined across all samples, and a strong correlation was observed between cell number per subset and RNA yield.

From each donor, a single peripheral blood sample of around 0.12 L on average was drawn into heparinised tubes. Naive, central memory, regulatory and stem cell-like memory CD4+ T cells were sorted on a BD FACSAria II using a panel including CD45RO, CCR7, CD25, CD127, CD95 and CD27. A purity above 98% was achieved for all sorted populations. PBMCs were isolated immediately by Lymphoprep density gradient centrifugation and stained directly without culture. To minimize batch effects, samples were stained and sorted in pairs, one healthy donor with one patient per experiment. All of the isolated RNA was reverse transcribed with the High Capacity cDNA Reverse Transcription Kit, so expressed TCRB transcripts were sequenced. Deep immunoSEQ sequencing was applied to naive, central memory and regulatory T cell samples, giving an average of about 3.57 million total reads per sample. After sorted cells were lysed in RLT buffer, RNA was extracted with DNase-treated RNeasy Micro or Mini kits, with the choice depending on cell number. To prevent cross-contamination, each cell subset was processed individually, whereas patient and healthy donor samples were processed jointly. The immunoSEQ multiplex PCR was used to amplify TCRB sequences from cDNA, generating 87-bp fragments that spanned the CDR3 region. Sequencing of the amplicons was performed on the Illumina HiSeq platform. The paper's data handling went like this. PCR bias was computationally corrected using synthetic template baselines, reads within Hamming distance 2 were collapsed, and singletons that could not be merged were discarded. Reads were aligned against IMGT so that V, D and J genes, CDR3 length and insertions or deletions at six rearrangement sites could be assigned. Within each subset, clonotype counts were normalized to the number of sorted cells before true diversity and Gini coefficients were calculated with the tcR R package. Repertoire sharing was quantified using the overlap coefficient calculated on TCRB nucleotide sequences. As a proxy for the pre-selection repertoire, out-of-frame TCRB sequences from naive cells were analyzed. TCRdb retrieved this table from immuneACCESS and kept in-frame rearrangements only. Not all clones are present; in checked studies, unresolved V genes account for under half, and no reason is known for the remainder. V and J calls and clone size are copied from that table; D and trimming were computed from the DNA. The table for this sample lists around 250,000 clones; 11% to 15% of them were counted only once. The ten biggest clones cover 0.015% to 0.02% of the sample.

On this clone itself: It lacks a known antigen. The record has no base qualities; no much larger clone is one base away.

What the research found in general, with its limitations: PCR may preferentially amplify shorter templates, but because patient and control samples were amplified and corrected together, any resulting skew would affect both groups equally. HLA sub-analyses involved small numbers of individuals, so any influence of HLA type on TCRB rearrangement remained unresolved. Because cDNA was sequenced instead of genomic DNA, highly expressing activated cells could be over-represented, though the groups showed no difference in activation or CD3 levels. A moderate but significant shortening of TCRB CDR3 length was observed in type 1 diabetes patients in all four CD4+ subsets. Naive, central memory and regulatory TCRB repertoires appeared more similar among patients than among healthy donors. Fewer insertions and more nucleotide deletions at VDJ recombination sites were observed in patients with type 1 diabetes, implying thymic rearrangement abnormalities.

CDR1 and CDR2 were assigned from the germline V gene as SNHLY and FYNNEI. The CDR3 holds 15 amino acids from the cysteine to the phenylalanine. The only DNA kept is the CDR3, 45 bases in frame from the first base. V is cut by 3 bases and J by 1 base, and the space between the germline ends is 12 bases. Recombination connected TRBV2 to TRBJ1-1, with a weak D call of TRBD1 (6 bases match). The sequenced sample was naive CD4+ T cells from blood. What this sample's cell subset or site label stands for: true naive CD4+ T cells. This sequence was found in a man between 25 and 39 years old with type 1 diabetes. The DNA reads TGTGCCAGCAGTGATGTGGGCAGGGGGAACACTGAAGCTTTCTTT. Its protein is CASSDVGRGNTEAFF.